The T cell receptor (beta chain) under discussion was sequenced for a study of blood T cell repertoires in COVID-19. On the study more broadly: Sources were T cells, B-cell-depleted T cells, or PBMCs; the material itself was cDNA or gDNA.

Original methodology: How many nucleated cells were present was estimated from reference gene primer amplification. The repertoire was sequenced with immunoSEQ multiplex PCR; TCRdb's copy has only in-frame clones and lacks some. The V and J calls and clone size are taken from that table; D and trimming were inferred from the DNA. The repertoire has 200,000 to 300,000 clones, roughly 86% of them found once; the top ten carry roughly 2.5%. V lost 2 bases to trimming and J lost 3 bases, with 7 bases between them. Germline lookup yields CDR1 GTSNPN and CDR2 SVGIG (reference sequence). The CDR3 contains 12 residues.

The TCR was taken from a woman between 50 and 59 years old with acute or convalescent COVID-19. The chain employs TRBV30 and TRBJ1-2; the D is unclear. Sequencing used peripheral blood. The CDR3 protein is CAWSWQDYGYTF. CDR3 bases: TGTGCCTGGAGTTGGCAGGACTATGGCTACACCTTC.